This TCR beta chain was sequenced for a study of early T cells in non-severe SARS-CoV-2 infection. By share, this clonotype ranks as medium-sized. Germline loops: CDR1 GTSNPN, CDR2 SVGIG (reference sequence). This CDR3 spans 14 amino acids. V lost 0 bases, J lost 1 base, and 9 bases lay in between. TCRdb reprocessed the 5' RACE reads with MiXCR, giving one entry per CDR3 protein. The sample holds some 19,000 distinct CDR3 sequences, 4.2% seen once. The receptor comes from an adult who was a healthcare worker with PCR-confirmed SARS-CoV-2 infection or an uninfected control (not recorded which). Sequences were obtained from whole blood. This chain links TRBV30 with TRBJ2-5; D remains unclear. CDR3 loop: CAWSVGRLQETQYF. The CDR3 DNA reads as TGTGCCTGGAGTGTGGGCCGCCTCCAAGAGACCCAGTACTTC.